The 23 T cell receptor beta chains in this list originate from one sample, sequenced in a study of CXCR3-negative and CXCR3-positive naive CD8 T cells. Study-wide results and caveats: Against CXCR3-negative naive cells, CXCR3-positive naive cells showed more hydrophobic TRB CDR3s.

UMI labels and 5' RACE were used to prepare the TRB cDNA libraries. TCRdb re-called the 5' RACE reads; every CDR3 protein appears as one record, without DNA. This listing includes approximately 140,000 distinct CDR3 sequences. Their cognate antigens are unknown. The sequenced material came from naive CXCR3+ CD8+ T cells from blood. Indicated subset: CD45RO-CCR7+CD27+CD95- naive CD8+ T cells expressing CXCR3 (TNR3+). Receptor source: a human donor in good health. Some clones in this sample may be carry-over from other donors' samples.

The V call is TRBV20-1, the J call TRBJ2-7; TCRdb designates TRBD1, a call that cannot be tested without DNA. This CDR3 has 14 residues. Germline CDR1 and CDR2: DFQATT and SNEGSKA (reference sequence). The CDR3 sequence is CSALFDRASYEQYF.

The rearrangement uses TRBV29-1 and TRBJ2-2. Germline V gives CDR1 SQVTM, CDR2 ANQGSEA. The CDR3 loop spans 13 amino acids. This CDR3 reads CSVGQANTGELFF.

The gene calls are TRBV20-1 and TRBJ1-1. The CDR3 covers 15 residues. The germline CDR1 and CDR2 sequences are DFQATT and SNEGSKA (reference sequence). The CDR3 loop reads CSARDWATSNTEAFF.

The rearrangement uses TRBV5-1 and TRBJ2-7; TCRdb reports TRBD1, a call that lacks DNA to check it against. The CDR3 sequence is 15 residues long. Looked up from germline, CDR1 is SGHRS and CDR2 is YFSETQ. The CDR3 loop reads CASSLDRGPPYEQYF. Combining the CDR3 with reference TRBV5-1 and TRBJ2-7 gives the whole variable domain KAGVTQTPRYLIKTRGQQVTLSCSPISGHRSVSWYQQTPGQGLQFLFEYFSETQRNKGNFPGRFSGRQFSNSRSEMNVSTLELGDSALYLCASSLDRGPPYEQYFGPGTRLTVT.

The rearrangement links TRBV11-1 to TRBJ2-1; the D call of TRBD2 rests on TCRdb alone, since no DNA is present to check it. CDR1 is SGHAT, CDR2 FQDESV, per germline (reference sequence). The CDR3 loop spans 17 amino acids. The CDR3 protein is CASSPRTSGGPYNEQFF.

The chain employs TRBV6-6 and TRBJ2-1; absent DNA, TCRdb's TRBD2 call cannot be checked. The CDR3 extends over 15 amino acids. Germline values: CDR1 MNHNY, CDR2 SVGAGI (reference sequence). CDR3 region: CASSYGGTVNNEQFF.

The chain employs TRBV29-1 and TRBJ2-6; the TRBD1 assignment by TCRdb is unverifiable without DNA. The CDR3 totals 15 residues. From germline, CDR1 is SQVTM and CDR2 ANQGSEA. The CDR3 loop is CSVRDPGVGANVLTF. The full variable domain, with the rest looked up from reference TRBV29-1 and TRBJ2-6, is SAVISQKPSRDICQRGTSLTIQCQVDSQVTMMFWYRQQPGQSLTLIATANQGSEATYESGFVIDKFPISRPNLTFSTLTVSNMSPEDSSIYLCSVRDPGVGANVLTFGAGSRLTVL.

The gene calls are TRBV14 and TRBJ2-2. The CDR3 totals 12 residues. Germline V gene sequence: CDR1 SGHDN, CDR2 FVKESK. CDR3 loop: CASSPGTGELFF.

CDR3 amino acids: CSAGWGTAFTGELFF. This chain uses TRBV29-1 with TRBJ2-2. Germline V gene sequence: CDR1 SQVTM, CDR2 ANQGSEA. There are 15 residues in the CDR3.

The chain has TRBV12-3 or TRBV12-4 and TRBJ1-2; TCRdb's D gene call, TRBD1, goes unchecked for lack of DNA. The CDR3 consists of 16 residues. The chain's CDR3 is CASSQTQAPPVYGYTF.

CDR3 loop: CASSELFAGSTEAFF. The J gene is TRBJ1-1, the V gene TRBV6-1. From germline, CDR1 is MNHNS and CDR2 SASEGT. The CDR3 consists of 15 residues.

CDR3 protein: CSVDGTLSNYGYTF. The chain is built from TRBV29-1 and TRBJ1-2. The V gene's germline CDR1 is SQVTM and CDR2 ANQGSEA. This CDR3 has 14 amino acids.

J is TRBJ2-7 and V is TRBV7-9; TCRdb selects TRBD1, and the lack of DNA leaves this call unchecked. The CDR3 spans 15 residues. The germline gives CDR1 SEHNR, CDR2 FQNEAQ (reference sequence). The CDR3 region is CASSPYPDPEGEQYF. Full variable domain (missing parts from reference TRBV7-9 and TRBJ2-7): DTGVSQNPRHKITKRGQNVTFRCDPISEHNRLYWYRQTLGQGPEFLTYFQNEAQLEKSRLLSDRFSAERPKGSFSTLEIQRTEQGDSAMYLCASSPYPDPEGEQYFGPGTRLTVT.

The J gene is TRBJ1-2, the V gene TRBV13. CDR1 and CDR2 (germline): PRHDT, FYEKMQ (reference sequence). The CDR3 sequence is 14 residues long. The CDR3 sequence: CASSFASSNYGYTF.

V is TRBV28 and J is TRBJ2-7; TCRdb's assignment of TRBD2 cannot be checked, as there is no DNA. Germline CDR1 MDHEN, CDR2 SYDVKM. CDR3 length: 14 residues. The CDR3 here is CASSWVGRPDEQYF.

CDR3 protein: CASSPRSGENTGELFF. The chain links TRBV7-9 to TRBJ2-2. Germline V lookup: CDR1 SEHNR, CDR2 FQNEAQ (reference sequence). The CDR3 is 16 residues long.

The chain employs TRBV6-5 and TRBJ2-5. This CDR3 is 15 amino acids long. CDR1 and CDR2 (germline): MNHEY, SVGAGI. CDR3 in amino acids: CASSYSGGIQETQYF.

The chain uses TRBV7-9 and TRBJ2-7; TCRdb proposes TRBD2, but this gene call is untestable without DNA. This CDR3 is 15 amino acids long. The germline V gene has CDR1 SEHNR and CDR2 FQNEAQ (reference sequence). The CDR3 here is CASSFSLAASYEQYF.

The CDR3 sequence: CASSPAAGALSYEQYF. The V and J genes are TRBV11-3 and TRBJ2-7; TCRdb lists TRBD2, though no DNA is available to test this call. This CDR3 has 16 residues. Germline values: CDR1 SGHNT, CDR2 YENEEA.

V usage is TRBV7-9 and J usage is TRBJ1-3; TCRdb's assignment of TRBD1 cannot be checked, as there is no DNA. CDR1 and CDR2 from the germline V gene are SEHNR and FQNEAQ (reference sequence). This CDR3 contains 16 residues. The CDR3 loop reads CASSLEDRVIGNTIYF.

The V and J genes are TRBV28 and TRBJ2-3; without DNA, the TCRdb call of TRBD1 cannot be checked. Germline V CDR1 and CDR2: MDHEN, SYDVKM. The CDR3 covers 16 residues. The CDR3 region is CASTPRSPWGTDTQYF.

The chain carries TRBV29-1 and TRBJ2-7. Germline V CDR1 and CDR2: SQVTM, ANQGSEA. The CDR3 loop spans 15 amino acids. This chain's CDR3 is CSVESLSGRAYEQYF.

The chain couples TRBV2 to TRBJ2-5; without DNA, the TCRdb call of TRBD1 cannot be checked. The CDR3 contains 15 residues. Germline lookup yields CDR1 SNHLY and CDR2 FYNNEI. The CDR3 protein is CASSETKDSEETQYF.